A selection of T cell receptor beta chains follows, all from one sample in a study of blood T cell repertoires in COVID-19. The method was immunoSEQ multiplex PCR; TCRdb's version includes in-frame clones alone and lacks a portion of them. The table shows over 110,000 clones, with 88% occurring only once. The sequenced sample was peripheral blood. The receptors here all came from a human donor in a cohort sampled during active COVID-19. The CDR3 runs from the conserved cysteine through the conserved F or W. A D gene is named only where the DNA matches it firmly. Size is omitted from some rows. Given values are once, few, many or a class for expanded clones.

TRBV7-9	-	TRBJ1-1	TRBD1	CASSLGQGGYGAFF	TGTGCCAGCAGCTTGGGACAGGGGGGGTATGGAGCTTTCTTT
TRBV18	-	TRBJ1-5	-	CASSRTNNNQPQHF	TGTGCCAGCTCACGAACAAATAACAATCAGCCCCAGCATTTT
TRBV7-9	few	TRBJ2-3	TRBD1	CASSLVPGQGIDTQYF	TGTGCCAGCAGCTTAGTACCGGGACAGGGTATCGATACGCAGTATTTT
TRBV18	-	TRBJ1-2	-	CASSPGGSFNYGYTF	TGTGCCAGCTCACCAGGGGGCAGCTTTAACTATGGCTACACCTTC
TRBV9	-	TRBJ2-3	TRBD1	CASGQGATTDTQYF	TGTGCCAGCGGACAGGGGGCAACAACAGATACGCAGTATTTT
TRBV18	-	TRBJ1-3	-	CASSPQGTGNTIYF	TGTGCCAGCTCACCGCAGGGCACTGGAAACACCATATATTTT
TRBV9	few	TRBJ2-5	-	CASSVRDSGPQETQYF	TGTGCCAGCAGCGTAAGGGATAGCGGCCCTCAAGAGACCCAGTACTTC
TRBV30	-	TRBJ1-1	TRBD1	CAWSDRGYTEAFF	TGTGCCTGGAGTGACAGGGGTTACACTGAAGCTTTCTTT
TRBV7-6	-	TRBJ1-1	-	CASRNGPRGGGNTEAFF	TGTGCCAGCAGGAATGGACCTCGCGGCGGGGGAAACACTGAAGCTTTCTTT
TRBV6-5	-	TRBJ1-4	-	CASSSAWAGVEKLFF	TGTGCCAGCAGTTCAGCATGGGCGGGCGTTGAAAAACTGTTTTTT
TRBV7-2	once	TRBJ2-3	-	CASSRDFTRGDTQYF	TGTGCCAGCAGCCGGGACTTCACCAGGGGGGATACGCAGTATTTT
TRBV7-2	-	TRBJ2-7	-	CASSPYAKTYEQYF	TGTGCCAGCAGCCCGTATGCTAAAACCTACGAGCAGTACTTC
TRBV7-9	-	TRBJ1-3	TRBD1	CASSSRSTGKAGNTIYF	TGTGCCAGCAGCTCTAGATCGACAGGGAAGGCTGGAAACACCATATATTTT
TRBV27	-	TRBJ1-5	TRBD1	CASSVWTGGAGQPQHF	TGTGCCAGCAGTGTCTGGACAGGGGGCGCGGGTCAGCCCCAGCATTTT
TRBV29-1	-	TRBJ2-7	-	CSVVGALPSYEQYF	TGCAGCGTTGTAGGGGCGCTCCCCTCCTACGAGCAGTACTTC
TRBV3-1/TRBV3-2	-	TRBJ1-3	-	CASSQGVTGNTIYF	TGTGCCAGCAGCCAAGGAGTAACTGGAAACACCATATATTTT
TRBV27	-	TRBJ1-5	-	CASSPTGFNQPQHF	TGTGCCAGCAGTCCCACAGGTTTCAATCAGCCCCAGCATTTT
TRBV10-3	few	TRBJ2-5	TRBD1	CAIRAGTGETQYF	TGTGCCATCAGGGCCGGGACAGGTGAGACCCAGTACTTC
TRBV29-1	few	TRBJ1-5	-	CSIGTGVGQPQHF	TGCAGTATTGGAACAGGAGTGGGTCAGCCCCAGCATTTT
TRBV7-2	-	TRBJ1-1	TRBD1	CASSLSGGGDEAFF	TGTGCCAGCAGCTTATCAGGGGGCGGGGATGAAGCTTTCTTT
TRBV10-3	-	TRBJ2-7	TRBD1	CAISESWDRGYEQYF	TGTGCCATCAGTGAGTCATGGGACAGGGGCTACGAGCAGTACTTC
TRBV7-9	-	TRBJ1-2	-	CASSLLAGANYGYTF	TGTGCCAGCAGCTTATTGGCAGGGGCGAACTATGGCTACACCTTC
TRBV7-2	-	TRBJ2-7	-	CASSLYVKAGEQYF	TGTGCCAGCAGCTTATACGTTAAGGCGGGTGAGCAGTACTTC
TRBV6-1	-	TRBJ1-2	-	CASSEGRLPYYGYTF	TGTGCCAGCAGTGAGGGCAGGCTTCCCTACTATGGCTACACCTTC
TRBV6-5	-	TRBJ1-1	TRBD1	CASRGQGVVYAEAFF	TGTGCCAGCAGGGGACAGGGGGTAGTGTACGCTGAAGCTTTCTTT
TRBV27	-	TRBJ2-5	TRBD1	CASSLGETGARETQYF	TGTGCCAGCAGTTTGGGGGAGACAGGGGCCCGGGAGACCCAGTACTTC
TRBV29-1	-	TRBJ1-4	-	CSVEIGGNEKLFF	TGCAGCGTTGAAATAGGGGGTAATGAAAAACTGTTTTTT
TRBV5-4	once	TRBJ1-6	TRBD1	CASSLRQGDNSPLHF	TGTGCCAGCAGCTTGCGCCAGGGGGATAATTCACCCCTCCACTTT
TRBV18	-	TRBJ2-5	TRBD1	CASSPRTGVLETQYF	TGTGCCAGCTCACCACGGACAGGGGTATTAGAGACCCAGTACTTC
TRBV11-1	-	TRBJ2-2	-	CASSSGNTGELFF	TGTGCCAGCAGCTCGGGGAACACCGGGGAGCTGTTTTTT
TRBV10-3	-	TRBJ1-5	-	CAISVGKDSNQPQHF	TGTGCCATCAGTGTGGGCAAGGATAGCAATCAGCCCCAGCATTTT
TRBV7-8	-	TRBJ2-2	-	CASSLVGGYTGELFF	TGTGCCAGCAGCTTAGTTGGCGGGTACACCGGGGAGCTGTTTTTT
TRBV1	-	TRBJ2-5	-	CTSSFVGSDQETQYF	TGCACCAGCAGCTTTGTGGGTAGCGACCAAGAGACCCAGTACTTC
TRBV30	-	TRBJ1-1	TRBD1	CAWSVKGATGEAFF	TGTGCCTGGAGTGTTAAGGGGGCAACCGGTGAAGCTTTCTTT
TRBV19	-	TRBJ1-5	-	CASRLPGGNQPQHF	TGTGCCAGTAGATTACCCGGAGGCAATCAGCCCCAGCATTTT
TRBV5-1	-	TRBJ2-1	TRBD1	CASSLVQGASVNEQFF	TGCGCCAGCAGCTTGGTGCAGGGGGCGTCGGTCAATGAGCAGTTCTTC
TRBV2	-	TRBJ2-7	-	CASSGLQGYEQYF	TGTGCCAGCAGCGGCCTACAGGGTTACGAGCAGTACTTC